This entry lists 14 T cell receptor beta chains sequenced from one sample in a study of OX40 agonist ivuxolimab in advanced cancers. The method was immunoSEQ multiplex PCR; TCRdb's version includes in-frame clones alone and lacks a portion of them. Here the sample spans fewer than 95,000 clones, 70% to 85% being singletons. The material sequenced was CD4+ or CD8+ T cells sorted from blood, taken in a trial of the OX40 agonist ivuxolimab. Every receptor here comes from an adult with an advanced solid tumor such as melanoma, head and neck, liver or kidney cancer.

The chain has TRBV7-2 and TRBJ2-3; 7 nucleotides align to TRBD1. J lost 1 base, V lost 5 bases, and 12 bases had no gene match. This CDR3 is 17 amino acids long. Germline CDR1 and CDR2: SGHTA and FQGNSA. The CDR3 coding sequence is TGTGCCAGCAGCACCAAAATAACAGGGGCACGCACAGATACGCAGTATTTT. It yields the protein CASSTKITGARTDTQYF. The entire variable domain, with the rest obtained from reference TRBV7-2 and TRBJ2-3, is as follows: GAGVSQSPSNKVTEKGKDVELRCDPISGHTALYWYRQSLGQGLEFLIYFQGNSAPDKSGLPSDRFSAERTGGSVSTLTIQRTQQEDSAVYLCASSTKITGARTDTQYFGPGTRLTVL.

This chain joins TRBV5-1 and TRBJ1-4; D is undetermined. Trimming removed 1 base from V and 8 bases from J, with 15 bases in between. Germline CDR1 reads SGHRS; CDR2 reads YFSETQ. The CDR3 is 15 residues long. The CDR3 reads CASSLRDPSREKLFF. The CDR3 DNA reads as TGCGCCAGCAGCTTGCGGGATCCCAGCAGGGAAAAACTGTTTTTT.

V is TRBV27 and J is TRBJ1-5; 12 bases are a match to TRBD1. The CDR3 is made up of 15 amino acids. CDR1 and CDR2 (germline): MNHEY, SMNVEV (reference sequence). The J segment lost 5 bases and the V segment lost 5 bases, leaving 4 bases of the junction unmatched. The CDR3 bases are TGTGCCAGCAGTCTAGGGACAGGGGGCGATCAGCCCCAGCATTTT. This translates into CASSLGTGGDQPQHF.

The CDR3 protein is CAWSPDREENTEAFF. The CDR3 DNA reads as TGTGCCTGGAGTCCAGACAGGGAAGAAAACACTGAAGCTTTCTTT. The genes are TRBV30 and TRBJ1-1; TRBD1 matches at 7 bases. V dropped 2 bases and J dropped 2; count of bases not matched to a gene: 8. CDR3 length equals 15 residues. Germline CDR1 is GTSNPN and CDR2 is SVGIG (reference sequence).

The gene calls are TRBV5-4 and TRBJ1-2, with D unclear. The V gene's germline CDR1 is SGHNT and CDR2 YYREEE (reference sequence). The CDR3 sequence is 14 residues long. V lost 2 bases and J lost 4, with 12 bases in between. CDR3 DNA: TGTGCCAGCAGCTTACGGATGGGGATCTATGGCTACACCTTC. Protein sequence: CASSLRMGIYGYTF.

The chain is built from TRBV19 and TRBJ2-6; D is ambiguous. This CDR3 has 14 residues. Germline loops: CDR1 LNHDA, CDR2 SQIVND (reference sequence). Trimming left V 4 bases short and J 4 bases short, with 8 bases between. The CDR3 DNA sequence: TGTGCCAGTAGTAAAGCTGGGGGGGCCAACGTCCTGACTTTC. Translating gives CASSKAGGANVLTF.

This clone was counted a few times. This chain links TRBV19 with TRBJ1-1, with D perhaps TRBD1 (6 bases). Trimming took 7 bases from V and 5 from J, leaving 17 bases between them. CDR3 length: 14 residues. In germline, CDR1 is LNHDA, CDR2 SQIVND (reference sequence). DNA of the CDR3: TGTGCCAGTATTTCCCTCCAGGGGTGGACTGAAGCTTTCTTT. It codes for CASISLQGWTEAFF.

The rearrangement uses TRBV7-6 and TRBJ1-1; the D is unclear. The CDR3 sequence is 15 residues long. Germline V gene lookup returns CDR1 SGHVS and CDR2 FNYEAQ. V dropped 5 bases and J dropped 0 bases, with 13 bases sitting between them. CDR3 DNA sequence: TGTGCCAGCAGCCACGTGTCCGTAATGAACACTGAAGCTTTCTTT. Its translation is CASSHVSVMNTEAFF.

The J gene is TRBJ2-5, the V gene TRBV11-2; TRBD2 aligns across 12 bases. The trim removed 5 bases at V and 5 bases at J, leaving 9 bases unmatched. The CDR3 totals 16 residues. Germline CDR1 is SGHAT and CDR2 is FQNNGV. The CDR3 sequence: CASSPGLAGISETQYF. The CDR3, as DNA: TGTGCCAGCAGCCCCGGACTAGCGGGGATATCGGAGACCCAGTACTTC.

CDR3 bases: TGCGCCAGCAGCTTCTCGGAGGGGTATGAGACCCAGTACTTC. Translated, it gives CASSFSEGYETQYF. V usage is TRBV5-1 and J usage is TRBJ2-5; tentative D call: TRBD2 (6 bases). V shed 2 bases and J shed 5 bases, with 13 bases lying between them. From germline, CDR1 is SGHRS and CDR2 YFSETQ. The CDR3 totals 14 residues.

The sample holds a few counts of this clone. The chain is built from TRBV5-6 and TRBJ1-1, with unresolved D. Trimming removed 1 base from V and 0 bases from J, with 7 bases in between. Germline CDR1 SGHDT, CDR2 YYEEEE. The length of the CDR3 is 14 residues. The DNA for the CDR3 is TGTGCCAGCAGCTTGTCATTGGTGAACACTGAAGCTTTCTTT. This gives the protein CASSLSLVNTEAFF.

J is TRBJ1-2 and V is TRBV7-3; D remains unclear. CDR3 length: 15 residues. V was pared by 4 bases and J by 3 bases, with 15 bases between. Germline CDR1 and CDR2: SGHTA and FQGTGA. The CDR3 loop is CASSSRPGLHYGYTF. Written as DNA, the CDR3 is TGTGCCAGCAGCTCTAGGCCAGGTCTCCACTATGGCTACACCTTC.

The J gene is TRBJ1-4, the V gene TRBV10-3; D possibly corresponds to TRBD1 (5 bases). The CDR3 length is 13 residues. Between the trimmed V and J ends, which lost 3 bases and 11 bases, there was a span of 13 bases. From germline, CDR1 is ENHRY and CDR2 SYGVKD. For the CDR3, the DNA is TGTGCCATCAGTGACTCGACAGCCCCCAAACTGTTTTTT. This translates into CAISDSTAPKLFF.

The chain couples TRBV6-1 to TRBJ2-7; 14 bases line up with TRBD2. Unmatched junction bases numbered 5, after V lost 4 bases and J lost 6 bases. CDR1 is MNHNS and CDR2 is SASEGT in the germline V gene. The length of the CDR3 is 15 residues. CDR3 nucleotide sequence: TGTGCCAGCAGTGTGGGACTAGCGGGAGTAGGCGAGCAGTACTTC. Its translation is CASSVGLAGVGEQYF.